These 22 T cell receptor beta chains were sequenced from one sample in a study of blood T cell repertoires in COVID-19. Profiled with immunoSEQ multiplex PCR; TCRdb holds only in-frame clones, not every one. The data contain about 100,000 clones, 65% to 90% of them singletons. Sample: PBMCs or T cells enriched from blood (not recorded which). Receptors originate from a woman between 50 and 59 years old who had recovered from COVID-19.

This clone was observed once. The CDR3 sequence: CASSPVPGTNYEQYF. CDR3 in DNA: TGTGCCAGCAGCCCTGTCCCCGGGACTAACTACGAGCAGTACTTC. The chain employs TRBV27 and TRBJ2-7, with 7 bases fitting TRBD2. J gave up 3 bases and V 6 bases, and 11 bases lay outside the gene matches. CDR1 is MNHEY, CDR2 SMNVEV, per germline (reference sequence). The CDR3 loop spans 15 amino acids.

This clone was found once. This chain joins TRBV3-1 (or the pseudogene TRBV3-2) and TRBJ1-2; D might be TRBD1 (6 bases). This CDR3 is built from 12 residues. Trimming took 3 bases from V and 11 from J, leaving 13 bases between them. Looked up from germline, CDR1 is LGHDT and CDR2 is YNNKEL (reference sequence). CDR3 DNA: TGTGCCAGCAGCCACCTCAAACAGGGATACACCTTC. Translation gives CASSHLKQGYTF.

The V gene is TRBV28, the J gene TRBJ1-2; D is undetermined. This CDR3 has 12 residues. Trimming shortened V by 2 bases and J by 11 bases, and 12 bases separated the two germline ends. The germline V gene encodes CDR1 MDHEN and CDR2 SYDVKM. In nucleotides, the CDR3 is TGTGCCAGCAGTTTAACCCCGGTTAGTTACACCTTC. It codes for CASSLTPVSYTF.

For the CDR3, the DNA is TGTGCCAGTAGTATGCGACAGGGCGGCCGTGGCACCTTC. Protein product: CASSMRQGGRGTF. This rearrangement joins TRBV19 to TRBJ1-2, with TRBD1 matching 7 bases. The CDR3 contains 13 residues. With 3 bases clipped from V and 13 bases from J, the junction kept 11 bases outside the gene matches. Germline assignment: CDR1 LNHDA and CDR2 SQIVND (reference sequence).

The genes are TRBV15 and TRBJ1-6; the D gene is possibly TRBD1 (5 bases). Per the germline V gene, CDR1 is LNHNV and CDR2 is YYDKDF (reference sequence). The CDR3 extends over 15 amino acids. V shed 0 bases and J shed 7 bases, with 10 bases lying between them. The CDR3 spells CATSRDGRENSPLHF. The CDR3 region has the DNA TGTGCCACCAGCAGAGATGGCAGGGAAAATTCACCCCTCCACTTT.

The J gene is TRBJ1-5, the V gene TRBV18, with TRBD1 identical over 12 bases. J gave up 6 bases and V 8 bases, and 8 bases lay outside the gene matches. Germline V gene lookup returns CDR1 KGHSH and CDR2 LQKENI. CDR3 length: 15 amino acids. The CDR3 DNA follows: TGTGCCAGCCACCCGGGACAGGGGGCCGGTCAGCCCCAGCATTTT. As protein: CASHPGQGAGQPQHF.

The rearrangement joins TRBV19 to TRBJ2-4; 13 bases agree with TRBD2. The CDR3 has 19 amino acids. The germline gives CDR1 LNHDA, CDR2 SQIVND (reference sequence). V shed 5 bases and J 1 base; nucleotides not matched to a gene: 11. The CDR3 here is CASSQETSGRKSAKNIQYF. The CDR3 DNA reads TGTGCCAGTAGTCAAGAGACTAGCGGGAGGAAGTCGGCCAAAAACATTCAGTACTTC.

The chain is built from TRBV19 and TRBJ2-2; D possibly corresponds to TRBD1 (6 bases). The V gene's germline CDR1 is LNHDA and CDR2 SQIVND (reference sequence). This CDR3 is 15 amino acids long. V lost 7 bases to trimming and J lost 0 bases, with 12 bases between them. CDR3 nucleotide sequence: TGTGCCAGTATGGGGACAAATGCGAACACCGGGGAGCTGTTTTTT. This gives the protein CASMGTNANTGELFF.

This rearrangement joins TRBV11-2 to TRBJ2-1; tentatively, D is TRBD2 (5 bases). This CDR3 has 14 amino acids. V shed 8 bases and J shed 4 bases, with 15 bases lying between them. Looked up from germline, CDR1 is SGHAT and CDR2 is FQNNGV. For the CDR3, the DNA is TGTGCCAGCGCAGTGGGGAGTCTATACAATGAGCAGTTCTTC. Its protein product is CASAVGSLYNEQFF.

This clone was counted once. The genes are TRBV15 and TRBJ2-1, with 8 bases matching TRBD1. CDR1 and CDR2 from the germline V gene are LNHNV and YYDKDF (reference sequence). This CDR3 is built from 14 residues. Trimming removed 0 bases from V and 6 bases from J; junction bases left unmatched: 1. The CDR3 spells CATSREDRANEQFF. In DNA form, the CDR3 reads TGTGCCACCAGCAGAGAGGACAGGGCCAATGAGCAGTTCTTC. The complete variable domain, with remaining parts taken from reference TRBV15 and TRBJ2-1, reads DAMVIQNPRYQVTQFGKPVTLSCSQTLNHNVMYWYQQKSSQAPKLLFHYYDKDFNNEADTPDNFQSRRPNTSFCFLDIRSPGLGDTAMYLCATSREDRANEQFFGPGTRLTVL.

The V and J genes are TRBV6-5 and TRBJ1-5, with 7 positions matching TRBD1. Germline CDR1 and CDR2: MNHEY and SVGAGI. V shed 4 bases and J 3 bases; nucleotides not matched to a gene: 3. This CDR3 spans 14 amino acids. CDR3 nucleotides: TGTGCCAGCAGTTCAGGACAGGACAATCAGCCCCAGCATTTT. Its translation is CASSSGQDNQPQHF.

This clone was counted a few times. This chain uses TRBV28 with TRBJ2-5, with a tentative D call TRBD2 (6 bases). With 4 bases removed from V and 3 bases from J, the gap between germline ends came to 15 bases. Germline V CDR1 and CDR2: MDHEN, SYDVKM. CDR3 length: 15 residues. CDR3 DNA: TGTGCCAGCAGTTCCTCGACTAGGGGTAAAGAGACCCAGTACTTC. This codes for CASSSSTRGKETQYF.

The gene calls are TRBV5-4 and TRBJ2-3; 7 positions match TRBD2. This CDR3 comprises 16 residues. Germline CDR1 reads SGHNT; CDR2 reads YYREEE (reference sequence). Losses at the gene ends were 4 bases for V and 2 bases for J; bases not matched to a gene: 10. CDR3 DNA sequence: TGTGCCAGCAGCGCGACTAGCAAAAGCTCCACAGATACGCAGTATTTT. This sequence encodes CASSATSKSSTDTQYF.

The chain links TRBV6-1 to TRBJ2-5; D unclear. The CDR3 sequence is 13 residues long. The germline V and J ends were trimmed by 3 bases and 2 bases, with 7 bases remaining between them. Looked up from germline, CDR1 is MNHNS and CDR2 is SASEGT. The DNA of the CDR3 is TGTGCCAGCAGTGATTACTTGCAAGAGACCCAGTACTTC. This sequence encodes CASSDYLQETQYF.

There are a few counts of this clone. The rearrangement links TRBV25-1 to TRBJ1-3; 7 positions agree with TRBD1. CDR1 is MGHDK, CDR2 SYGVNS, per germline. The CDR3 consists of 17 residues. V was pared by 4 bases and J by 0 bases, with 9 bases of the junction left unmatched. This CDR3 is CASSVPDRVYSGNTIYF. The DNA of the CDR3 is TGTGCCAGCAGTGTTCCCGACAGGGTATACTCTGGAAACACCATATATTTT.

The chain recombines TRBV12-3 or TRBV12-4 with TRBJ2-3; D not certain. The CDR3 consists of 12 residues. Trimming shortened V by 8 bases and J by 4 bases, and 10 bases separated the two germline ends. The CDR3 protein is CASPSPADTQYF. The CDR3 DNA follows: TGTGCCAGCCCCTCGCCAGCAGATACGCAGTATTTT.

This rearrangement joins TRBV20-1 to TRBJ1-5; a weak D match, TRBD1 (5 bases). The V end lost 3 bases, the J end lost 4 bases, and 10 bases lay between the germline ends. CDR3 length equals 13 residues. From germline, CDR1 is DFQATT and CDR2 SNEGSKA (reference sequence). Here the CDR3 DNA reads TGCAGTGCTAGTGGGGCCCTTAATCAGCCCCAGCATTTT. Translation: CSASGALNQPQHF.

V is TRBV5-1 and J is TRBJ2-5, with D perhaps matching TRBD2 (5 bases). CDR3 length: 14 amino acids. Germline V gene lookup returns CDR1 SGHRS and CDR2 YFSETQ. V was shortened by 6 bases and J by 7 bases, with 19 bases between the two germline ends. The CDR3 loop reads CASTSNLGEGTQYF. The CDR3, as DNA: TGCGCCAGCACCTCTAACTTGGGTGAGGGGACCCAGTACTTC.

In this sample, this clone turned up a few times. V usage is TRBV27 and J usage is TRBJ2-7, with a tentative D call TRBD1 (5 bases). The CDR3 consists of 15 residues. The ends were cut back, 5 bases at V and 3 bases at J, with 17 bases in the middle. Germline CDR1 MNHEY, CDR2 SMNVEV (reference sequence). CDR3 sequence (DNA): TGTGCCAGCAGTAAGGCTGCCGACAGCCTCTACGAGCAGTACTTC. This sequence encodes CASSKAADSLYEQYF.

The chain is built from TRBV5-1 and TRBJ1-4; 9 positions match TRBD1. V dropped 4 bases and J dropped 8; count of bases not matched to a gene: 9. CDR3 length equals 15 residues. CDR1 is SGHRS, CDR2 YFSETQ, per germline. The CDR3 here is CASSPRTGGGEKLFF. The CDR3 nucleotides read TGCGCCAGCAGCCCAAGAACAGGGGGCGGAGAAAAACTGTTTTTT. Full variable domain (remainder filled in from reference TRBV5-1 and TRBJ1-4): KAGVTQTPRYLIKTRGQQVTLSCSPISGHRSVSWYQQTPGQGLQFLFEYFSETQRNKGNFPGRFSGRQFSNSRSEMNVSTLELGDSALYLCASSPRTGGGEKLFFGSGTQLSVL.

This chain joins TRBV4-1 and TRBJ1-2; D is unresolved. Trimming cost V 2 bases and J 0 bases, with 7 bases left between them. Germline CDR1 is MGHRA and CDR2 is YSYEKL. This CDR3 has 14 residues. CDR3 sequence reads: CASSQPGTNYGYTF. The CDR3 DNA sequence: TGCGCCAGCAGCCAACCGGGAACTAACTATGGCTACACCTTC.

The rearrangement uses TRBV4-1 and TRBJ2-1; a possible D gene is TRBD2 (6 bases). V was clipped by 0 bases and J by 2 bases, with 17 bases between them. The CDR3 contains 18 residues. From germline, CDR1 is MGHRA and CDR2 YSYEKL. The CDR3 nucleotides are TGCGCCAGCAGCCAAGACACGTGGGGGGTGGGAACCTACAATGAGCAGTTCTTC. Translated, it gives CASSQDTWGVGTYNEQFF.